Listed here are 5 T cell receptor beta chains from one sample, sequenced in a study of cytomegalovirus exposure and HLA in healthy donors. Primers: 60 Vbeta forward and 13 Jbeta reverse. Repertoires were generated with immunoSEQ multiplex PCR, while TCRdb's copy carries only in-frame clones and drops some. Of roughly 190,000 clones listed, about 69% are singletons. The sample was PBMCs. The receptors shown here come from a man under 40 in good health and CMV-seropositive.

The chain combines TRBV6-5 with TRBJ1-2; TRBD1 agrees at 7 bases. This CDR3 region has 14 residues. Trimming took 0 bases from V and 6 from J; bases not matched to a gene: 4. Per the germline V gene, CDR1 is MNHEY and CDR2 is SVGAGI. The CDR3 loop is CASSYSRGSDGYTF. The CDR3 DNA sequence: TGTGCCAGCAGTTACTCCAGGGGGTCTGATGGCTACACCTTC.

The chain employs TRBV6-5 and TRBJ2-7, with D unclear. The germline gives CDR1 MNHEY, CDR2 SVGAGI. This CDR3 comprises 14 residues. V lost 0 bases and J 3 bases, leaving 9 bases between the germline ends. The CDR3 loop is CASSYSSANYEQYF. CDR3 coding DNA: TGTGCCAGCAGTTACTCCTCAGCGAACTACGAGCAGTACTTC.

The V and J genes are TRBV6-5 and TRBJ2-3; D is perhaps TRBD1 (6 bases). Germline lookup yields CDR1 MNHEY and CDR2 SVGAGI. Trimming took off 3 bases at V and 1 base at J, with 8 bases between the two ends. The CDR3 sequence is 14 residues long. CDR3 sequence reads: CASSYGGRTDTQYF. DNA of the CDR3: TGTGCCAGCAGTTATGGGGGCCGCACAGATACGCAGTATTTT.

The rearrangement uses TRBV19 and TRBJ2-7, with no clear D. The length of the CDR3 is 13 residues. The ends were cut back, 1 base at V and 3 bases at J, with 7 bases in the middle. Germline lookup yields CDR1 LNHDA and CDR2 SQIVND (reference sequence). Here the CDR3 reads CASSIGARYEQYF. The CDR3 bases are TGTGCCAGTAGTATAGGGGCTCGCTACGAGCAGTACTTC.

This clone was observed a single time. CDR3 region: CASSFGQGGDYGYTF. CDR3 DNA sequence: TGCGCCAGCAGCTTCGGACAGGGAGGGGACTATGGCTACACCTTC. J is TRBJ1-2 and V is TRBV5-1; TRBD1 matches 8 bases. V shed 2 bases, J shed 3 bases, and the junction held 6 bases outside the gene matches. This CDR3 contains 15 residues. Germline V gene lookup returns CDR1 SGHRS and CDR2 YFSETQ. The whole variable domain, remainder taken from reference TRBV5-1 and TRBJ1-2, is KAGVTQTPRYLIKTRGQQVTLSCSPISGHRSVSWYQQTPGQGLQFLFEYFSETQRNKGNFPGRFSGRQFSNSRSEMNVSTLELGDSALYLCASSFGQGGDYGYTFGSGTRLTVV.